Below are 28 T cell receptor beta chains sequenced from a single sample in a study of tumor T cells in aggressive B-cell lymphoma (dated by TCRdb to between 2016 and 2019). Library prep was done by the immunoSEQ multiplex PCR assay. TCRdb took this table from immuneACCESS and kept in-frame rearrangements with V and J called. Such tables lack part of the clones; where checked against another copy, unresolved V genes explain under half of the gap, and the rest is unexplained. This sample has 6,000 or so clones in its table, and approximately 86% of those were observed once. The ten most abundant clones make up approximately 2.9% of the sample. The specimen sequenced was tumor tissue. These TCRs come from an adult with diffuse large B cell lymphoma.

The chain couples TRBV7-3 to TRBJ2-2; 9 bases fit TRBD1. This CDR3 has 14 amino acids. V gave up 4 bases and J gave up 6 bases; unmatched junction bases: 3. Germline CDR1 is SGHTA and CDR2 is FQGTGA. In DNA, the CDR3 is TGTGCCAGCAGCTCCAGACAGGGGGCCGGGGAGCTGTTTTTT. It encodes CASSSRQGAGELFF.

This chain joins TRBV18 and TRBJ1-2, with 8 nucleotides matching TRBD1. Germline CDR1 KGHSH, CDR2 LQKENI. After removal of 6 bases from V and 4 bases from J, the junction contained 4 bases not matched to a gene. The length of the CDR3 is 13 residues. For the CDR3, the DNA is TGTGCCAGCTCGGAAGGGACAGGCTATGGCTACACCTTC. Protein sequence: CASSEGTGYGYTF.

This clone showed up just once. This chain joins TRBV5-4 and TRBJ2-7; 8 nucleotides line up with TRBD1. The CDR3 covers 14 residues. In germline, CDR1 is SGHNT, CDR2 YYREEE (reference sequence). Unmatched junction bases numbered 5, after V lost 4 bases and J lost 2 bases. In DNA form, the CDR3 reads TGTGCCAGCAGCCAAGGACAGGGAACCTACGAGCAGTACTTC. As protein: CASSQGQGTYEQYF.

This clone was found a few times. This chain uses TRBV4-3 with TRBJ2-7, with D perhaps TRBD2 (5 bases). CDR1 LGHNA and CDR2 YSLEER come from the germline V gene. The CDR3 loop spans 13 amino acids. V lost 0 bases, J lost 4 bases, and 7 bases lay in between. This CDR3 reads CASSQDRRYEQYF. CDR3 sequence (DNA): TGCGCCAGCAGCCAAGATAGGAGGTACGAGCAGTACTTC.

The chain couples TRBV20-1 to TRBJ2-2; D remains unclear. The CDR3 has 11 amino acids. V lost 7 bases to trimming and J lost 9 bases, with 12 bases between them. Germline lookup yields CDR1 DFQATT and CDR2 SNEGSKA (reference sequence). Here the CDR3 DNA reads TGCAGTGTCTCCAACGGTCGGGAGCTGTTTTTT. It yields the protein CSVSNGRELFF.

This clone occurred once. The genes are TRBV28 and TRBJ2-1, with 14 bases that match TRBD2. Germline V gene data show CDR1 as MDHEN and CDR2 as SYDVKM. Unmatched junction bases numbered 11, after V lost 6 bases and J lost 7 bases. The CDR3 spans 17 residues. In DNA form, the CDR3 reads TGTGCCAGCAGCCCTGGGACTAGCGGGAGTTGGGGTAATGAGCAGTTCTTC. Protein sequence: CASSPGTSGSWGNEQFF.

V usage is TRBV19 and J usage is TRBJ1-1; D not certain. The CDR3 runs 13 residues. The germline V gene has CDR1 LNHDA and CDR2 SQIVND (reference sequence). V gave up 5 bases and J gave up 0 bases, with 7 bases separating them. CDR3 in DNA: TGTGCCAGTAGTCGAGGGCTGAACACTGAAGCTTTCTTT. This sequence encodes CASSRGLNTEAFF.

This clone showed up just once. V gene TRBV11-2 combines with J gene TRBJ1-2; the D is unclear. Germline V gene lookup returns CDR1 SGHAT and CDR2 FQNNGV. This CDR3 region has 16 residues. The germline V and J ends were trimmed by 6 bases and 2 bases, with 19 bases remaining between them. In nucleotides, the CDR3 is TGTGCCAGCAGGGCCCCCGGGCACACGGGGAACTATGGCTACACCTTC. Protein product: CASRAPGHTGNYGYTF.

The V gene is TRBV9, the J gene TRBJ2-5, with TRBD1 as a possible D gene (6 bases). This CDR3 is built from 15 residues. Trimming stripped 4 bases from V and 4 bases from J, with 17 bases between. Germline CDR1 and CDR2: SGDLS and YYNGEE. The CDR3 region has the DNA TGTGCCAGCAGCAACACAGGGTTCGTAGGAGAGACCCAGTACTTC. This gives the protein CASSNTGFVGETQYF.

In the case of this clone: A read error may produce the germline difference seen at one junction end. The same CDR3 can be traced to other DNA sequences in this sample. CDR3 region: CASSNANLNEQFF. The CDR3 DNA reads as TGTGCCAGCAGCAACGCTAATTTGAATGAACAGTTCTTC. The chain joins TRBV7-9 to TRBJ2-1; D unresolved. From germline, CDR1 is SEHNR and CDR2 FQNEAQ (reference sequence). There are 13 residues in the CDR3.

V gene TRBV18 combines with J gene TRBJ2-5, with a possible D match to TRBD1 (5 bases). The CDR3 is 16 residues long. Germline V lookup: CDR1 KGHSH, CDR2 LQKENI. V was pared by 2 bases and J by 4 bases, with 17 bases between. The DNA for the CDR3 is TGTGCCAGCTCACCAGCAACGACAGCCTTGCCAGAGACCCAGTACTTC. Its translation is CASSPATTALPETQYF.

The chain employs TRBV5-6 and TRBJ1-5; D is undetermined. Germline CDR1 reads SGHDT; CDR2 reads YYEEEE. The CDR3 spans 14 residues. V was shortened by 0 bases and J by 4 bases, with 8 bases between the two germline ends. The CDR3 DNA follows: TGTGCCAGCAGCTTGGGAGGGAGGAATCAGCCCCAGCATTTT. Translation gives CASSLGGRNQPQHF.

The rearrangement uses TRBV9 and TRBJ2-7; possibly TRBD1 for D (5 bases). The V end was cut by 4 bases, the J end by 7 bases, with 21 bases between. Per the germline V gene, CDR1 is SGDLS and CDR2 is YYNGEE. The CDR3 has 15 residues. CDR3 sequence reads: CASSPSIQGVEEQYF. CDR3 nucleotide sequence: TGTGCCAGCAGCCCGAGCATCCAGGGTGTGGAGGAGCAGTACTTC. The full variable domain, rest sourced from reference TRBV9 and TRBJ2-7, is DSGVTQTPKHLITATGQRVTLRCSPRSGDLSVYWYQQSLDQGLQFLIQYYNGEERAKGNILERFSAQQFPDLHSELNLSSLELGDSALYFCASSPSIQGVEEQYFGPGTRLTVT.

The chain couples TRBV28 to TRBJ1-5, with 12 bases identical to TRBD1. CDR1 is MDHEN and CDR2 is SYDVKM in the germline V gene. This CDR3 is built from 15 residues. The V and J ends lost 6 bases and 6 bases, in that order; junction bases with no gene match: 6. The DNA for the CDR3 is TGTGCCAGCAGCTCGGGACAGGGGGCGATTCAGCCCCAGCATTTT. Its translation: CASSSGQGAIQPQHF.

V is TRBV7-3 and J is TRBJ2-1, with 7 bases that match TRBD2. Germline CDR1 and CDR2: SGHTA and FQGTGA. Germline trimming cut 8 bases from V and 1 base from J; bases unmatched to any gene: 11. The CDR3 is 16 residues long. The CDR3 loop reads CASSPWEGGSYNEQFF. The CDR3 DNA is TGTGCCAGCTCTCCTTGGGAGGGAGGTTCCTACAATGAGCAGTTCTTC.

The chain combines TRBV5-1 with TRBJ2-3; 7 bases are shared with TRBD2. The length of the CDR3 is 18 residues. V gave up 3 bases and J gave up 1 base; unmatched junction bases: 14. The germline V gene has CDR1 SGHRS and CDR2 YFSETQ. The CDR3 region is CASSSAWGSGFGTDTQYF. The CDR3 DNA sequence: TGCGCCAGCAGCTCCGCATGGGGTAGCGGGTTTGGCACAGATACGCAGTATTTT. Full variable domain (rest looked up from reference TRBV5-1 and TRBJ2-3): KAGVTQTPRYLIKTRGQQVTLSCSPISGHRSVSWYQQTPGQGLQFLFEYFSETQRNKGNFPGRFSGRQFSNSRSEMNVSTLELGDSALYLCASSSAWGSGFGTDTQYFGPGTRLTVL.

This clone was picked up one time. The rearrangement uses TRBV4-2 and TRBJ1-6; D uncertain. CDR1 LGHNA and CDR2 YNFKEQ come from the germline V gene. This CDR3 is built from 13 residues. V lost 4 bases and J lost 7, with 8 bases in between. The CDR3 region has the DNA TGTGCCAGCAGCCGAGAGTTAAATTCACCCCTCCACTTT. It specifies CASSRELNSPLHF.

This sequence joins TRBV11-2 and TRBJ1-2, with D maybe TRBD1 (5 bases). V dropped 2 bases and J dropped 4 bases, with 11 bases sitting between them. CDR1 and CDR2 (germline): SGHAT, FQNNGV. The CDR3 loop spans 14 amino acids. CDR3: CASSLFSRGYGYTF. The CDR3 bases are TGTGCCAGCAGCTTATTCTCTAGGGGCTATGGCTACACCTTC.

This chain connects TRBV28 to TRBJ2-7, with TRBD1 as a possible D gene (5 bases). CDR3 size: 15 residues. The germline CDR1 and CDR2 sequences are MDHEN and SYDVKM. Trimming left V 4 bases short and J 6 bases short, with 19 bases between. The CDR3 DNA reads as TGTGCCAGCAGTTGGCAGGGTATACGTACGGGCGAGCAGTACTTC. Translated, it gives CASSWQGIRTGEQYF.

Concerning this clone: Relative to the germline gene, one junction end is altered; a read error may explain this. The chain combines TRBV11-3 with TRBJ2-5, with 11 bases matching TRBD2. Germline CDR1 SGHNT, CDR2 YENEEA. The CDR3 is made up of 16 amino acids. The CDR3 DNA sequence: TGTGCCAGCAGCGTAGACGGGACTAGCGGACAAGAGACCCAGTACTTC. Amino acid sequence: CASSVDGTSGQETQYF.

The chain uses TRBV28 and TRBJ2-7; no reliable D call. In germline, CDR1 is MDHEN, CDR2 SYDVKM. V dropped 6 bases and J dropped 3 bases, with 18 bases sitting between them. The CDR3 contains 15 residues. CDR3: CASRPQGQRLYEQYF. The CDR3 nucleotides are TGTGCCAGCAGACCCCAAGGTCAGAGACTCTACGAGCAGTACTTC.

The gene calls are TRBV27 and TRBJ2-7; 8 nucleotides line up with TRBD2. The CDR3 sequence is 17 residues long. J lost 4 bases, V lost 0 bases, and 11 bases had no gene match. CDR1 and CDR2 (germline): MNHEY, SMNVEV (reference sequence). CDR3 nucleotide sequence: TGTGCCAGCAGTTTATCTGCTCTAGCGGGCGGGAGGTACGAGCAGTACTTC. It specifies CASSLSALAGGRYEQYF.

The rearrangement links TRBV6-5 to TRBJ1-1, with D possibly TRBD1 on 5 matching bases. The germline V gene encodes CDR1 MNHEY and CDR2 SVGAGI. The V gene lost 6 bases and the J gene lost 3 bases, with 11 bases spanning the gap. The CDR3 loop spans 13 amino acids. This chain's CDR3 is CASSPTGDTEAFF. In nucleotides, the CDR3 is TGTGCCAGCAGCCCGACGGGGGACACTGAAGCTTTCTTT.

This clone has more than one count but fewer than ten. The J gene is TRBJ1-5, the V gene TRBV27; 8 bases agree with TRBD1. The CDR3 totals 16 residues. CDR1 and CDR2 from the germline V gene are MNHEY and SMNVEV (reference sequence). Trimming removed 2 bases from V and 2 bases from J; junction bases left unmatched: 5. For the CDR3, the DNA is TGTGCCAGCAGTTTAATGACAGGGGTAGGCAATCAGCCCCAGCATTTT. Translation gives CASSLMTGVGNQPQHF.

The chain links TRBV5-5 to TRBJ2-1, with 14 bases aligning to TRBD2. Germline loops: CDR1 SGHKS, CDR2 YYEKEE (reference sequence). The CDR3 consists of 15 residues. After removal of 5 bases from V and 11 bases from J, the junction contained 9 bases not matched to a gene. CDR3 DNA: TGTGCCAGCAGGCCAGGACTAGCGGGAGGTCCACAGCAGTTCTTC. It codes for CASRPGLAGGPQQFF.

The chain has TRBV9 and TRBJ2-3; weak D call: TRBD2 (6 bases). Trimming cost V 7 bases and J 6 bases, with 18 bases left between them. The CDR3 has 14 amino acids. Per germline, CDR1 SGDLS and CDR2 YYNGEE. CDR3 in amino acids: CASSGGVLRDTQYF. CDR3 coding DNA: TGTGCCAGCTCGGGCGGGGTCCTTCGTGATACGCAGTATTTT.

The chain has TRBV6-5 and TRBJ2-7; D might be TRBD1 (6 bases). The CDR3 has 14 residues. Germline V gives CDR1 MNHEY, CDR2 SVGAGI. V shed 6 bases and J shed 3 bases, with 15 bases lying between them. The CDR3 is CASSRQGPYYEQYF. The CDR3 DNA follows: TGTGCCAGCAGCAGGCAGGGGCCCTACTACGAGCAGTACTTC.

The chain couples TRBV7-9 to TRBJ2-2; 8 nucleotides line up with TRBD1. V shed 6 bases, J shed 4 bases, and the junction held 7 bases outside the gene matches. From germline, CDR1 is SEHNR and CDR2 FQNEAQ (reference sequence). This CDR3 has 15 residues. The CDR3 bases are TGTGCCAGCAGGACGACAGGGGCACCCACCGGGGAGCTGTTTTTT. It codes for CASRTTGAPTGELFF.